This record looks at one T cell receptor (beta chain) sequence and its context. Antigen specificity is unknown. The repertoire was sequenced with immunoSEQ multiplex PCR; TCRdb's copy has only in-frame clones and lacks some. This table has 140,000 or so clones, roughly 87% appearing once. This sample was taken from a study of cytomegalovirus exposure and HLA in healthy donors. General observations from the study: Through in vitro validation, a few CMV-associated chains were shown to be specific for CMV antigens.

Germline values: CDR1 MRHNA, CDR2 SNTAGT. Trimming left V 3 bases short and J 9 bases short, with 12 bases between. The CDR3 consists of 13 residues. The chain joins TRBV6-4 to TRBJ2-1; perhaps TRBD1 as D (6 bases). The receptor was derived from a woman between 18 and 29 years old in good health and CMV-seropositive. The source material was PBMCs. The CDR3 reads CASSEAGEFEQFF. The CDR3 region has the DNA TGTGCCAGCAGTGAGGCAGGGGAATTTGAGCAGTTCTTC.